The 28 T cell receptor beta chains below come from one sample, sequenced in a study of T-cell memory formation after mild COVID-19. TCRdb reprocessed the 5' RACE reads with MiXCR, giving one entry per CDR3 protein. The repertoire holds 75,000 to 95,000 distinct CDR3 sequences, with about 14% as singletons. The sample taken for sequencing was PBMCs or a T cell subset sorted from them (not recorded which). The receptor source for this set is a man in his late teens or twenties who had mild COVID-19 (a few samples of this study predate the infection). Cell type and time point are not known.

This clonotype was seen a handful of times. The chain is built from TRBV7-8 and TRBJ2-4, with 9 bases lining up with TRBD1. The V gene's germline CDR1 is SGHVS and CDR2 FQNEAQ. The CDR3 has 19 amino acids. The V gene end was trimmed by 5 bases and the J gene end by 1 base; junction bases not matched to a gene: 15. CDR3 DNA: TGTGCCAGCAGCCGACTACAGGGGGCCCGGTCCTCGGCCAAAAACATTCAGTACTTC. Protein product: CASSRLQGARSSAKNIQYF.

The rearrangement links TRBV12-3 or TRBV12-4 to TRBJ2-2; D is undetermined. The ends were cut back, 8 bases at V and 1 base at J, with 8 bases in the middle. The length of the CDR3 is 13 residues. CDR3 region: CASSPGNTGELFF. The CDR3 DNA follows: TGTGCCAGCTCCCCAGGGAACACCGGGGAGCTGTTTTTT.

V usage is TRBV11-2 and J usage is TRBJ2-1; no clear D. The germline CDR1 and CDR2 sequences are SGHAT and FQNNGV. The CDR3 consists of 11 residues. Trimming took 2 bases from V and 7 from J, leaving 3 bases between them. The CDR3 DNA reads TGTGCCAGCAGCTTATTTAATGAGCAGTTCTTC. It codes for CASSLFNEQFF.

This chain uses TRBV12-3 or TRBV12-4 with TRBJ1-2; D may be TRBD1 (5 bases). The CDR3 contains 13 residues. V was pared by 2 bases and J by 8 bases, with 12 bases between. Here the CDR3 reads CASSLFGGSGYTF. The CDR3 DNA sequence: TGTGCCAGCAGTTTATTTGGGGGTTCCGGCTACACCTTC.

The chain recombines TRBV10-3 with TRBJ2-3; D could derive from TRBD1 or TRBD2 (5 bases each). The CDR3 runs to 14 residues. In germline, CDR1 is ENHRY, CDR2 SYGVKD. V was cut by 10 bases and J by 2 bases, with 16 bases left in between. The CDR3 sequence: CATNGAGYTDTQYF. Here the CDR3 DNA reads TGTGCCACGAACGGGGCAGGGTACACAGATACGCAGTATTTT.

This chain links TRBV29-1 with TRBJ2-7; the D is unclear. Germline V gene sequence: CDR1 SQVTM, CDR2 ANQGSEA. CDR3 length: 12 residues. The germline V and J ends were trimmed by 7 bases and 0 bases, with 10 bases remaining between them. The CDR3 loop is CSGGISSYEQYF. CDR3 nucleotide sequence: TGCAGCGGGGGTATTTCCTCCTACGAGCAGTACTTC.

The V and J genes are TRBV11-2 and TRBJ2-4, with 7 positions matching TRBD2. The CDR3 extends over 15 amino acids. Germline values: CDR1 SGHAT, CDR2 FQNNGV. V lost 2 bases, J lost 0 bases, and 1 base stayed unmatched. For the CDR3, the DNA is TGTGCCAGCAGCTTACGGGGGGTAGCCAAAAACATTCAGTACTTC. Translation gives CASSLRGVAKNIQYF. The whole variable domain, filled in from reference TRBV11-2 and TRBJ2-4, reads EAGVAQSPRYKIIEKRQSVAFWCNPISGHATLYWYQQILGQGPKLLIQFQNNGVVDDSQLPKDRFSAERLKGVDSTLKIQPAKLEDSAVYLCASSLRGVAKNIQYFGAGTRLSVL.

This sequence joins TRBV6-1 and TRBJ2-3; D unresolved. This CDR3 region has 16 residues. Trimming stripped 6 bases from V and 3 bases from J, with 19 bases between. Germline V lookup: CDR1 MNHNS, CDR2 SASEGT. CDR3 nucleotides: TGTGCCAGCAGCGGATGGGTTGGAGTTACAACAGATACGCAGTATTTT. Protein: CASSGWVGVTTDTQYF.

The rearrangement uses TRBV7-2 and TRBJ1-6; possible D gene TRBD1, 5 bases. Trimming stripped 7 bases from V and 6 bases from J, with 10 bases between. Germline-derived CDR1 and CDR2 are SGHTA and FQGNSA. This CDR3 is 13 amino acids long. The DNA for the CDR3 is TGTGCCAGCATGGAGGGGAGTAATTCACCCCTCCACTTT. Translation gives CASMEGSNSPLHF. The variable domain in full, completed from reference TRBV7-2 and TRBJ1-6, reads GAGVSQSPSNKVTEKGKDVELRCDPISGHTALYWYRQSLGQGLEFLIYFQGNSAPDKSGLPSDRFSAERTGGSVSTLTIQRTQQEDSAVYLCASMEGSNSPLHFGNGTRLTVT.

This clonotype was counted a single time. The chain combines TRBV6-5 with TRBJ2-3; D is ambiguous. Germline V gene sequence: CDR1 MNHEY, CDR2 SVGAGI. CDR3 length: 14 residues. V dropped 0 bases and J dropped 4 bases, with 8 bases sitting between them. CDR3 sequence reads: CASSYSRGADTQYF. CDR3 nucleotide sequence: TGTGCCAGCAGTTACTCGAGAGGCGCAGATACGCAGTATTTT.

This clonotype came up a few times. The chain recombines TRBV7-9 with TRBJ1-3, with D tentatively TRBD1 (5 bases). Trimming cost V 8 bases and J 0 bases, with 14 bases left between them. The germline V gene encodes CDR1 SEHNR and CDR2 FQNEAQ (reference sequence). CDR3 length: 15 residues. This chain's CDR3 is CASRPGRSSGNTIYF. The CDR3 DNA is TGTGCCAGCCGCCCGGGACGGAGCTCTGGAAACACCATATATTTT.

This clonotype has only a few counts. The CDR3: CASSFTGFYEQYF. Here the CDR3 DNA reads TGTGCCAGCAGCTTCACAGGTTTCTACGAGCAGTACTTC. The J gene is TRBJ2-7, the V gene TRBV11-2, with D maybe TRBD1 (5 bases). The germline V gene encodes CDR1 SGHAT and CDR2 FQNNGV. V shed 3 bases and J shed 3 bases, with 9 bases lying between them. This CDR3 is built from 13 residues.

This rearrangement joins TRBV3-1 to TRBJ2-3, with D possibly matching TRBD2 (6 bases). CDR3 length: 13 amino acids. The germline CDR1 and CDR2 sequences are LGHDT and YNNKEL (reference sequence). Trimming cost V 3 bases and J 4 bases, with 8 bases left between them. This chain's CDR3 is CASSQGTSDTQYF. The CDR3 nucleotides are TGTGCCAGCAGCCAGGGGACTTCAGATACGCAGTATTTT.

This clonotype was observed a handful of times. This chain links TRBV9 with TRBJ1-4, with TRBD1 as a possible D gene (6 bases). Germline V lookup: CDR1 SGDLS, CDR2 YYNGEE. Trimming took 3 bases from V and 3 from J, leaving 12 bases between them. The CDR3 length is 15 residues. CDR3 loop: CASSDGGASNEKLFF. Written as DNA, the CDR3 is TGTGCCAGCAGCGATGGGGGGGCCTCTAATGAAAAACTGTTTTTT.

The sample holds a few counts of this clonotype. The chain joins TRBV20-1 to TRBJ1-4, with D possibly matching TRBD1 (5 bases). The CDR3 consists of 13 residues. The V end lost 3 bases, the J end lost 6 bases, and 11 bases lay between the germline ends. The germline V gene encodes CDR1 DFQATT and CDR2 SNEGSKA (reference sequence). In DNA form, the CDR3 reads TGCAGTGCTAGCATCGGGACGGATGAAAAACTGTTTTTT. Translated: CSASIGTDEKLFF.

V usage is TRBV9 and J usage is TRBJ2-7; D is ambiguous. The length of the CDR3 is 13 residues. Per germline, CDR1 SGDLS and CDR2 YYNGEE. V lost 0 bases, J lost 7 bases, and 11 bases lay in between. Here the CDR3 reads CASSVGDAWEQYF. The DNA of the CDR3 is TGTGCCAGCAGCGTAGGCGACGCGTGGGAGCAGTACTTC.

The chain recombines TRBV4-2 with TRBJ1-1, with D perhaps matching TRBD1 (5 bases). The germline V gene encodes CDR1 LGHNA and CDR2 YNFKEQ. The germline V and J ends were trimmed by 8 bases and 0 bases, with 13 bases remaining between them. This CDR3 comprises 14 residues. CDR3 coding DNA: TGTGCCAGCTGGCCGGGGGGGATGAACACTGAAGCTTTCTTT. As protein: CASWPGGMNTEAFF.

The chain is built from TRBV12-3 or TRBV12-4 and TRBJ2-2; no firm D call. V gave up 3 bases and J gave up 0 bases, with 17 bases separating them. The CDR3 loop spans 18 amino acids. The chain's CDR3 is CASSFGPNSITNTGELFF. CDR3 DNA: TGTGCCAGCAGTTTCGGGCCCAACTCTATAACGAACACCGGGGAGCTGTTTTTT.

This clonotype was observed a handful of times. The chain employs TRBV2 and TRBJ2-1; 11 bases are shared with TRBD2. Germline CDR1 reads SNHLY; CDR2 reads FYNNEI. V shed 6 bases, J shed 8 bases, and the junction held 12 bases outside the gene matches. CDR3 length: 16 residues. The CDR3 sequence is CASSAYLAGGSYEQFF. Written as DNA, the CDR3 is TGTGCCAGCAGCGCGTACCTAGCGGGGGGTAGCTATGAGCAGTTCTTC.

The chain has TRBV6-2 or TRBV6-3 and TRBJ1-1; D might be TRBD1 (6 bases). Germline V gives CDR1 MNHEY, CDR2 SVGEGT. The CDR3 is 13 amino acids. The V end lost 6 bases, the J end lost 5 bases, and 13 bases lay between the germline ends. The CDR3 here is CASSLAGATEAFF. CDR3 in DNA: TGTGCCAGCAGCCTCGCAGGGGCGACTGAAGCTTTCTTT.

V and J are TRBV12-3 or TRBV12-4 and TRBJ2-2; possibly TRBD1 for D (6 bases). The CDR3 covers 14 residues. V was pared by 6 bases and J by 6 bases, with 14 bases between. The CDR3 loop is CASRLSGAPGELFF. The CDR3 region has the DNA TGTGCCAGCAGGTTATCAGGGGCCCCCGGGGAGCTGTTTTTT.

This clonotype was seen more than once but under ten times. The chain combines TRBV4-3 with TRBJ2-3; the D gene is possibly TRBD2 (5 bases). Germline lookup yields CDR1 LGHNA and CDR2 YSLEER. The CDR3 totals 14 residues. V lost 4 bases and J 5 bases, leaving 13 bases between the germline ends. The CDR3 protein is CASSRGLVRDTQYF. Here the CDR3 DNA reads TGCGCCAGCAGCCGTGGACTGGTTAGAGATACGCAGTATTTT.

The CDR3 DNA follows: TGTGCCAGCAGCTTAGATGCCTTCAGCGGGAGAGGGGCAACTAATGAAAAACTGTTTTTT. Its translation is CASSLDAFSGRGATNEKLFF. This chain uses TRBV11-2 with TRBJ1-4; a possible D gene is TRBD1 (5 bases). The germline CDR1 and CDR2 sequences are SGHAT and FQNNGV. Trimming pared 0 bases from V and 0 bases from J, leaving 20 bases between. This CDR3 region has 20 residues.

This clonotype was picked up many times. The chain joins TRBV6-2 or TRBV6-3 to TRBJ2-7; TRBD1 is a possible D gene (5 bases). There are 15 residues in the CDR3. Trimming cost V 6 bases and J 2 bases, with 17 bases left between them. Germline lookup yields CDR1 MNHEY and CDR2 SVGEGT. CDR3 sequence: CASSFQDGATYEQYV. CDR3 nucleotide sequence: TGTGCCAGCAGCTTTCAGGATGGGGCTACCTACGAGCAGTACGTC.

In this sample, this clonotype turned up a few times. The chain has TRBV27 and TRBJ2-7, with D possibly being TRBD2 (6 bases). CDR1 and CDR2 from the germline V gene are MNHEY and SMNVEV (reference sequence). The CDR3 is made up of 15 amino acids. Trimming shortened V by 6 bases and J by 2 bases, and 17 bases separated the two germline ends. CDR3 sequence: CASSPGGVGAYEQYV. The CDR3 DNA reads as TGTGCCAGCAGCCCTGGAGGGGTTGGGGCCTACGAGCAGTACGTC.

The chain uses TRBV6-2 or TRBV6-3 and TRBJ2-3, with TRBD2 matching over 8 bases. Germline loops: CDR1 MNHEY, CDR2 SVGEGT. After removal of 8 bases from V and 0 bases from J, the junction contained 10 bases not matched to a gene. The CDR3 sequence is 16 residues long. The CDR3: CASGLRGTRSTDTQYF. As DNA, the CDR3 is TGTGCCAGCGGTCTACGCGGGACTAGAAGCACAGATACGCAGTATTTT.

This clonotype turned up a few times. The DNA of the CDR3 is TGTGCCAGCAGCCTCGGACAGACCTATAGCACAGATACGCAGTATTTT. Translating it yields CASSLGQTYSTDTQYF. The chain joins TRBV11-2 to TRBJ2-3, with D perhaps TRBD1 (6 bases). The CDR3 extends over 16 amino acids. The V end was cut by 5 bases, the J end by 0 bases, with 15 bases between. Germline values: CDR1 SGHAT, CDR2 FQNNGV.

The chain carries TRBV7-9 and TRBJ2-2; D possibly corresponds to TRBD1 (6 bases). The CDR3 runs 15 residues. V gave up 5 bases and J gave up 1 base, with 11 bases separating them. CDR1 SEHNR and CDR2 FQNEAQ come from the germline V gene (reference sequence). CDR3: CASSQQGKNTGELFF. The CDR3 coding sequence is TGTGCCAGCAGCCAACAGGGAAAGAACACCGGGGAGCTGTTTTTT.